The 5 T cell receptor beta chains below were found in one sample sequenced in a study of blood T cell repertoires in COVID-19. Sequencing used immunoSEQ multiplex PCR; TCRdb keeps in-frame clones, though not all of them. The table lists 190,000 or so clones, 85% of them singletons. Material: PBMCs or T cells enriched from blood (not recorded which). These receptors all stem from a man in his forties or fifties who had recovered from COVID-19.

This chain joins TRBV5-6 and TRBJ2-6; 9 nucleotides line up with TRBD1. CDR3 length: 18 residues. CDR1 and CDR2 (germline): SGHDT, YYEEEE. V gave up 5 bases and J gave up 3 bases; unmatched junction bases: 12. The CDR3 DNA is TGTGCCAGCAGAACGAGGGGACAGGGAGTTAGTGGGGCCAACGTCCTGACTTTC. As protein: CASRTRGQGVSGANVLTF.

This chain links TRBV6-5 with TRBJ2-3; possibly TRBD2 for D (5 bases). CDR1 and CDR2 from the germline V gene are MNHEY and SVGAGI. Deletions cut 3 bases from V and 5 bases from J, with 12 bases between. The CDR3 totals 14 residues. The chain's CDR3 is CASSYVLAEDTQYF. The CDR3 DNA reads TGTGCCAGCAGTTATGTCCTAGCAGAAGATACGCAGTATTTT.

This chain connects TRBV2 to TRBJ2-7, with TRBD1 matching 8 bases. This CDR3 is 14 amino acids long. Germline CDR1 and CDR2: SNHLY and FYNNEI. The V gene end was trimmed by 7 bases and the J gene end by 2 bases; junction bases not matched to a gene: 7. CDR3: CASTRTGRTYEQYF. CDR3 nucleotide sequence: TGTGCCAGCACCAGGACAGGGCGTACCTACGAGCAGTACTTC.

The chain combines TRBV7-8 with TRBJ1-2, with 11 positions matching TRBD1. Germline V lookup: CDR1 SGHVS, CDR2 FQNEAQ. V gave up 5 bases and J gave up 4 bases; unmatched junction bases: 3. This CDR3 is 14 amino acids long. The CDR3 sequence: CASSGQGAAYGYTF. CDR3 sequence (DNA): TGTGCCAGCAGCGGACAGGGGGCCGCCTATGGCTACACCTTC.

V is TRBV7-2 and J is TRBJ2-7, with a weak D call TRBD2 (6 bases). Trimming shortened V by 1 base and J by 7 bases, and 29 bases separated the two germline ends. This CDR3 is 19 amino acids long. Germline-derived CDR1 and CDR2 are SGHTA and FQGNSA. The CDR3 coding sequence is TGTGCCAGCAGCTTAGATCCAAGTCGTGGGAGGCTCCCACCTAGGGAGCAGTACTTC. This sequence encodes CASSLDPSRGRLPPREQYF.